The clone carrying this T cell receptor beta chain showed up just a few times. The target antigen is unknown. The ends were cut back, 6 bases at V and 4 bases at J, with 13 bases in the middle. The CDR3 extends over 14 amino acids. Germline CDR1 SGDLS, CDR2 YYNGEE. This record belongs to a study of T cell repertoires in cytomegalovirus infection. About the study: Well-studied HLA-B-restricted CMV epitopes were used in the study alongside recently identified HLA-C-restricted ones. TCR beta signatures that were public indicated CMV infection and matching HLA type. Whole-study results and caveats: HLA-C-restricted CMV-specific TCR beta clonotypes were dominant in the ex vivo response.

In TCRdb, the reads were re-called with MiXCR into one record per CDR3 protein. The data show roughly 920,000 distinct CDR3 sequences, roughly 30% seen once. The clonotype originates from a human donor in good health (CMV status not recorded). Some clones in this sample may be carry-over from other donors' samples. The J gene is TRBJ2-2, the V gene TRBV9, with D tentatively TRBD1 (6 bases). Sample: cultured CD8+ T cells from PBMCs, taken from culture after CMV antigen stimulation. CDR3: CASKGGFGTGELFF. In DNA form, the CDR3 reads TGTGCCAGCAAAGGGGGTTTCGGCACCGGGGAGCTGTTTTTT.